This TCR beta chain appears in the sequencing data of a study of cytomegalovirus exposure and HLA in healthy donors (dated 2017 in TCRdb). General notes on the study: An earlier analysis of roughly 500 of the donors reported approximately 300 Gb of sequence data and 90 million to 120 million unique TCR beta sequences obtained from about 180 million T cells. An early release that covered some 640 HLA-typed donors contained approximately 290 gigabases of sequencing data and tens of millions of unique TCR sequences. Of the approximately 400 genotyped donors, about 84% fell in the genetic ancestry cluster associated with self-reported Caucasian donors. The study was designed to test whether signatures of past pathogen exposure could be identified by cataloging public T cell receptors. The study profiled the T cell repertoires of under 700 subjects by immunosequencing and related them to cytomegalovirus serostatus. A separate validation cohort of 100 to 150 different subjects was used in addition to the approximately 670-subject first cohort. To predict cytomegalovirus infection status, the study brought together high-throughput TCR immunosequencing, statistical association of individual TCRs with disease status, and machine learning. A later analysis re-examined previously published TCR beta repertoires from roughly 650 donors and added high-resolution HLA genotyping to investigate patterns of TCR occurrence. Rather than drawing on any new phenotypic data, the later analysis identified candidate immune exposures from TCR beta sequences and the way those sequences occurred across donors. To decide whether each TCR beta V gene segment behaved as functional or pseudogenic, an earlier analysis of some 540 of the donors relied on high-throughput TCR beta sequencing. Alongside the repertoire data, information on donor age, sex, ethnicity and CMV serostatus was compiled. A later genetic analysis took genome-wide SNP genotypes for about three fifths of the 666 donors and used that subset as a discovery cohort. Every discovery cohort repertoire had been produced on one sequencing platform. Both class I and class II loci were covered by HLA typing, at four-digit resolution. Typing coverage differed by locus: A, B, C, DRB1 and DQB1 were typed in roughly 629-630 donors, DQA1 in 522, DPA1 in 600 to 610, and DPB1 in about 450. A handful of DR-DQ haplotypes were handled as single units for association and clustering because linkage in the cohort was strong. Among several hundred genotyped donors of the cohort, an average of around 250,000 unique TCR beta nucleotide sequences was sequenced per donor, of which 15% to 20% were non-productive. Broad study findings and their caveats: According to a later analysis, parvovirus B19, influenza, CMV and Epstein-Barr virus appeared linked to several top co-occurrence clusters. A later analysis found that most CMV-associated TCR beta chains appeared HLA-restricted, with HLA associations seemingly driven largely by CMV exposure. The authors suggested that the approach could potentially be generalized to other disease states and immunological phenotypes. Because counts were too low, some 16 rarely observed V segments, including chromosome 9 orphons, were excluded from the earlier analysis of a few hundred of the donors. A group of highly shared sequence variants was considered likely to be a technical artifact of the sequencing pipeline. While some public TCRs were present in many individuals, most TCR sequences turned up only very rarely across donors. In a later analysis, the rate of TCR association differed among HLA loci, with DRB1 alleles having the most associated TCRs and HLA-C alleles having the fewest. Strong co-occurrence of HLA alleles, especially DR and DQ, made assigning TCR associations to individual alleles difficult. In a later genetic analysis, fewer N-insertions in productive TCRs were reported among donors in an Asian-associated ancestry cluster than the approximately 670-donor mean. A later analysis associated 15,000 or so TCR beta sequences with specific HLA alleles at a false discovery rate of 0.05. Correlated functional status among segregating V segments might reflect linkage disequilibrium, but an unknown experimental factor could not be ruled out. The presence/absence analyses assumed that sequencing depth was roughly uniform across donors, and that assumption may not be true. Compared with equally common non-associated chains, HLA-associated TCR beta chains in a later analysis were more clonally expanded and had lower generation probabilities. Some IMGT-functional V segments, including TRBV6-2 and TRBV6-3, could not be distinguished by the 87-base-pair reads and were therefore excluded. The only immune exposure information available for the cohort was CMV serostatus. In the study, around 150 TCR beta chains were listed as associated with cytomegalovirus. In a later genetic analysis, a missense DCLRE1C variant was associated with V-gene and J-gene trimming of TCR beta chains, and the association was replicated in an independent cohort. Three of the identified cytomegalovirus-associated TCR beta chains were confirmed in vitro to be specific for cytomegalovirus antigens. In this cohort, only TCR beta chains were sequenced, and detectable features were limited by the absence of alpha or paired-chain data. In an earlier analysis of approximately 590 of the donors, most TCR beta V segments appeared in productive rearrangements about 87% or about 30% of the time, broadly matching IMGT annotations. Cytomegalovirus status was reported to be diagnosed by the classifier with high specificity and sensitivity in both the original and validation cohorts. A further reported finding was that TCR beta sequences accurately predicted the HLA-A and HLA-B alleles for most subjects in the first cohort. Because HLA typing was unavailable for some donors at each locus, only the typed subset was used in association tests.

Its CDR3 holds 13 amino acids, cysteine through phenylalanine. The only DNA kept is the CDR3, 39 bases in frame from the first base. The germline V gene specifies LGHNA as CDR1 and YNFKEQ as CDR2. The germline V and J ends show losses of 4 bases and 7 bases respectively, and no gene match explains 3 bases of the junction. In total, around 600 healthy bone marrow donors made up the cohort. At the time of sampling, all cohort members were nominally healthy, though unrecorded immune exposures were likely present. The donor tested CMV seropositive, placing the donor among the 310 or so seropositive members of the cohort. A peripheral blood sample was collected from each donor, and TCR beta sequencing was performed on peripheral blood mononuclear cells. Genomic DNA was extracted from the blood cell samples with the Qiagen DNeasy Blood Extraction Kit. This clone was recorded a few times. Its cognate antigen has yet to be identified. Base-call qualities are not available, and no considerably larger clone is one nucleotide away.

The method was the immunoSEQ multiplex PCR assay. For the multiplex PCR, a mixture combining 60 forward primers for TCR Vbeta segments and 13 reverse primers for TCR Jbeta segments was used. A multiplex PCR assay on genomic DNA amplified the CDR3 region of rearranged TCR beta genes. The amplified TCR beta libraries were sequenced on the Illumina HiSeq System as 87-base-pair reads. In the authors' own workflow: A later analysis tallied around 80 million unique TCR beta chains across the 650 to 750 repertoires, and roughly 11 million of those chains were shared by two or more donors. A nearest-neighbor algorithm error-corrected the raw reads and collapsed the reads into unique sequences, merging closely related sequences to remove PCR and sequencing errors. V, D and J gene segments were assigned by aligning CDR3 sequences to IMGT reference sequences. For a sequence to be retained, a match of at least six nucleotides to both a V gene segment and a J gene segment was required. A rearrangement counted as productive if the CDR3 had no stop codons and remained in frame with V and J, and every other rearrangement counted as non-productive. Following IMGT convention, CDR3 was defined as the stretch from the second conserved V-encoded cysteine up to the conserved J-encoded phenylalanine. In an earlier analysis of just under 600 of the donors, sequences lacking an unambiguous match to a single V gene segment were excluded. In an earlier analysis of some 590 of the donors, a V segment was called functional when productive rearrangements were above 56.7%, and segregating when the standard deviation between donors exceeded 5%. A statistical classification framework was developed to diagnose cytomegalovirus status using the catalog of TCR beta chain sequences. In a later analysis, V and J genes were assigned by comparing TCR nucleotide sequences against IMGT/GENE-DB human TR gene sequences. A later analysis assigned CDR3 sequences and most-parsimonious VDJ recombination scenarios with the TCRdist pipeline. In a later analysis, each TCR beta chain was defined by its CDR3 amino acid sequence together with its V-gene family, and reads lacking a unique V-gene family were excluded. To address suspected cross-contamination and a sequencing artifact, a later analysis removed 450 to 700 highly shared, low-generation-probability nucleotide sequences. A later analysis calculated a clonal expansion index for each public chain from normalized within-repertoire ranks of inferred template counts. In a later analysis, generation probabilities were computed using a VDJ recombination model fitted to out-of-frame rearrangements, and the results were checked against IGoR. In a later analysis, hypergeometric tests were used to score TCR-TCR, TCR-HLA and TCR-CMV co-occurrence, with a repertoire-size bias correction applied to TCR pairs. A later analysis estimated false discovery rates by permuting HLA or CMV assignments 20 times. In a later analysis, co-occurring TCRs were grouped with DBSCAN, and TCRdist sequence similarity was added when clustering was performed within HLA-allele-positive subsets. For co-occurrence clustering, repertoires with fewer than 30,000 or more than 120,000 public chains were excluded, along with 5 or 6 repertoires with anomalous nucleotide sharing. The source is immuneACCESS, and TCRdb retained only in-frame sequences with V and J called. Part of the clones is not carried over; for the studies checked, unresolved V genes explain less than half of this, and the remainder is unexplained. From that table come the V and J calls and clone size; the DNA was used to work out D and trimming. Counted in this sample were about 82,000 clones; over 9.5% of them appeared once. The leading ten clones occupy approximately 25% of the sample.

The receptor was derived from a man aged 55 to 70 in good health and CMV-seropositive. The V gene is TRBV4-2 and the J gene is TRBJ1-2, with 10 central nucleotides matching TRBD1. Specimen: PBMCs. This receptor has the CDR3 CASSPGQGSGYTF. The DNA sequence follows: TGTGCCAGCAGCCCGGGACAGGGGAGTGGCTACACCTTC.